This TCR beta chain was identified in a study of cytomegalovirus exposure and HLA in healthy donors. General study findings and limits: Approximately 160 TCR beta chains were listed as cytomegalovirus-associated.

Per germline, CDR1 SNHLY and CDR2 FYNNEI. The V end lost 4 bases, the J end lost 3 bases, and 9 bases lay between the germline ends. The CDR3 spans 13 residues. This table comes from immunoSEQ multiplex PCR, and its TCRdb copy is limited to in-frame clones, with some not included. The sample lists about 64,000 clones, 90% to 95% seen once, with 5.8% in the top ten. Comment on this clone: What it binds is not known.

It was the roughly 130-subject validation cohort, separate from the approximately 670-subject first cohort, to which the donors belonged. Sequencing used PBMCs. The chain combines TRBV2 with TRBJ1-2; possible D gene TRBD1, 6 bases. This clonotype was sampled from a woman aged 18 to 35 in good health and CMV-seropositive. The chain's CDR3 is CASSGNRDYGYTF. In nucleotides, the CDR3 is TGTGCCAGCAGTGGGAACAGGGACTATGGCTACACCTTC.